This entry is about one TCR beta chain. Its antigen remains undetermined. No base qualities exist here, and no much larger clone lies one base off it. These data are taken from a study of shared clonotypes between healthy human individuals (dated by TCRdb to the early 2020s). Turning to the overall study: A couple of women and a few men aged 18 to 49 years were included in the cohort. For each donor, CD4 naive and CD4 memory were each given three plates, CD8 naive was given two plates, and CD8 memory was given one plate. To estimate repertoire size and how much clonotypes are shared between individuals, the study performed deep sequencing of blood TCR repertoires from a handful of healthy adults. Libraries were prepared and TCR repertoires were sequenced by different laboratories using diverse techniques, in order to increase sequencing depth and limit assay-specific biases. Each donor's leukapheresis produced roughly between about 0.9 and 9.5 billion PBMCs.

Findings and caveats that apply to the study as a whole: Clonotypes shared by all four sorted-subset donors showed higher generation probabilities than non-shared clonotypes. Only blood was sampled, and tissue TCR repertoires likely differ from those in blood. Estimated clonotype richness was generally larger for naive than for memory subsets. The genetic and exposure-history diversity represented was limited by the small number of donors. Across a handful of donors, roughly 5.1% of naive CD4, approximately 3.6% of naive CD8, roughly 2.3% of memory CD4, and about 0.44% of memory CD8 clonotypes were shared. Incomplete sequencing was indicated by rarefaction of sorted-subset datasets, despite the large sequencing depth. Based on pairwise subsampling, the degree of clonotype sharing among donors was expected to be affected by sequencing depth.

The donors were healthy, HIV-negative adults with no recently reported acute infections or vaccinations. Every donor was a Caucasian adult residing in Nashville, Tennessee, USA. CD4+ T cells were enriched by magnetic negative selection, after which naive cells were positively selected on CD45RA and the negative fraction was taken as the memory subset. Blood was obtained by leukapheresis, after which PBMCs were separated by Ficoll-Histopaque density gradient centrifugation and cryopreserved in liquid nitrogen vapor phase. Analytical flow cytometry was used to check the purity and quantity of each magnetically sorted T cell population. Genomic DNA was isolated from every sorted fraction and measured by UV absorbance on a Nanodrop 2000c. CDR1 and CDR2 are drawn from the germline V gene: MGHRA, YSYEKL. The CDR3 measures 16 amino acids from cysteine to phenylalanine. Just CDR3 DNA is preserved here, 48 bases in frame from base 1. V and J are truncated by 3 bases and 0 bases respectively, leaving an intervening sequence of 13 bases.

Using the deep immunoSEQ assay, multiplex PCR amplified TCR CDR3 regions from genomic DNA. For each cell subset, the extracted genomic DNA was distributed evenly across all wells of several immunoSEQ 96-well plates, and each plate served as one replicate. For sorted subsets, each replicate PCR was loaded with roughly 0.2 ug genomic DNA, equivalent to 30,000 or so T cell genomes. Purified libraries were quantified with a Qubit 3.0 fluorometer, sized on a Bioanalyzer 2100, and re-quantified with the KAPA Library Quantification kit. Every immunoSEQ 96-well plate was sequenced on a dedicated single-read 150-cycle Illumina NextSeq 550 flow cell. The authors' pipeline ran thus. Because the immunoSEQ output included only junctional sequences and no quality scores, the filtering could not be the same as the filtering used for full-length reads. Sequences were annotated with PyIR, a Python wrapper for IgBLAST v1.9, using IMGT germline references to assign V/J genes and CDR3. Reads were filtered out if the reads had weak V/J assignments (E-value above 1e-6), no CDR3, stop codons, out-of-frame junctions, or ambiguous translated residues. V3J clonotypes were defined as sequences sharing an identical inferred V gene, J gene, and CDR3 amino acid sequence. The percentage overlap between two repertoires was calculated by dividing the number of shared unique clonotypes by the size of the smaller repertoire. Repertoire richness was assessed with RTK rarefaction, the Chao1 estimator, and Recon v2.1 estimates of unobserved clonotypes. Generation probabilities were computed with OLGA for all TCRbeta clonotypes obtained by the gDNA method from four donors. Entries here come from immuneACCESS through TCRdb and include only in-frame sequences with V and J called. Some clones fail to appear in such tables; in the studies checked, an unresolved V gene covers under half of the shortfall, and the cause of the remainder is unknown. V, J and clone size reflect that table, while D and trimming were determined from the DNA. Across this sample there are millions of clones, with just over 90% seen only once. The top ten constitute 0.14% of the sample.

The sequence derives from a man between 18 and 29 years old in good health. The sequencing input was naive CD4+ T cells sorted from blood. Reading the label with the study, this specimen's cell subset or site is: CD45RA+ positively selected. The rearranged chain carries TRBV4-1 and TRBJ2-3, with the D gene uncertain. The DNA sequence reads TGCGCCAGCAGCCAGGGCAAGCCTTCTAGCACAGATACGCAGTATTTT. It translates as CASSQGKPSSTDTQYF.